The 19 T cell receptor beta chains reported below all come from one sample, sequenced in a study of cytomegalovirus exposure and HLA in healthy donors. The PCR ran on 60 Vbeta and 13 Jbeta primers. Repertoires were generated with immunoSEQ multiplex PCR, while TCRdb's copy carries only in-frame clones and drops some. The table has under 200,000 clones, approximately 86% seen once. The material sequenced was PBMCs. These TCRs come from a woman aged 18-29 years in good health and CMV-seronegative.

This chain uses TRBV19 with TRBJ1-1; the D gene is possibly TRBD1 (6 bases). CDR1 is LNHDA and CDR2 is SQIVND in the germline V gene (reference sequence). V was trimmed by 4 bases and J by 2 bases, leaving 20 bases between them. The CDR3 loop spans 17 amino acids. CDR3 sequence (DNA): TGTGCCAGTAGTACCCCGCGCAGCTGGGGGCTTAACACTGAAGCTTTCTTT. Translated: CASSTPRSWGLNTEAFF.

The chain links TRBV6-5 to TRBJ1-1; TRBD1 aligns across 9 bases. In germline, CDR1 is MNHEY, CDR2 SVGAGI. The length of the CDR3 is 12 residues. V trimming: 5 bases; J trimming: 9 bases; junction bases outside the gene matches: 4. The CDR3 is CASSTGGSKAFF. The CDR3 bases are TGTGCCAGCAGTACAGGGGGCTCTAAAGCTTTCTTT.

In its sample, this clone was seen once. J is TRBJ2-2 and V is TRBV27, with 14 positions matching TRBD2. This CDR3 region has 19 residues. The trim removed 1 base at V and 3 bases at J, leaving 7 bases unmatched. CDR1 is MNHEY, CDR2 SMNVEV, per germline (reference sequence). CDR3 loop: CASSLLGTSGGLYTGELFF. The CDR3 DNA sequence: TGTGCCAGCAGTTTATTAGGGACTAGCGGGGGCCTCTACACCGGGGAGCTGTTTTTT.

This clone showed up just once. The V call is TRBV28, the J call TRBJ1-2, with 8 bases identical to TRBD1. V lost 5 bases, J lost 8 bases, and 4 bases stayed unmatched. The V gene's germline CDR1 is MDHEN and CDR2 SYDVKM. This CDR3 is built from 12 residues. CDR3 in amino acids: CASSPTGVGYTF. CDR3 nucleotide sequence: TGTGCCAGCAGTCCGACAGGGGTCGGCTACACCTTC.

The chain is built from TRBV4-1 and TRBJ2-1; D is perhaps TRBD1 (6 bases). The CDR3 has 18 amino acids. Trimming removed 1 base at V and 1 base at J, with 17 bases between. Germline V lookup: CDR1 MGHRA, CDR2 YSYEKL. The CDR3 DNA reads TGCGCCAGCAGCCAAGGTAGGGCACAGGGAAATTCCTACAATGAGCAGTTCTTC. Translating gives CASSQGRAQGNSYNEQFF.

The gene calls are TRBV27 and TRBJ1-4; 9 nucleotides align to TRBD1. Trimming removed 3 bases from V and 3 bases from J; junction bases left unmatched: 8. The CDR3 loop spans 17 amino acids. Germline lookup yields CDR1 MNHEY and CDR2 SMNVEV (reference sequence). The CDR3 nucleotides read TGTGCCAGCAGTTTGTCCGGGACAGGGTATTCTAATGAAAAACTGTTTTTT. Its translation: CASSLSGTGYSNEKLFF.

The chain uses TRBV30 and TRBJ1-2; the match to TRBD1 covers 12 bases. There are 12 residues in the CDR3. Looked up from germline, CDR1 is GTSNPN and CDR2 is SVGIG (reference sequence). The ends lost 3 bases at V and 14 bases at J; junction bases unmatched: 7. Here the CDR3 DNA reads TGTGCCTGGAGCGCCGGGACAGGGGGCTTAACCTTC. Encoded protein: CAWSAGTGGLTF.

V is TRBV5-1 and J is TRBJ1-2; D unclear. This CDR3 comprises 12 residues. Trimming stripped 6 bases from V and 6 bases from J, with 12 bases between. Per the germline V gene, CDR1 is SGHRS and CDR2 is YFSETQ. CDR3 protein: CASKSRGNGYTF. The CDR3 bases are TGCGCCAGCAAAAGTCGAGGGAATGGCTACACCTTC. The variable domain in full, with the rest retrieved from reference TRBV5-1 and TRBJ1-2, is KAGVTQTPRYLIKTRGQQVTLSCSPISGHRSVSWYQQTPGQGLQFLFEYFSETQRNKGNFPGRFSGRQFSNSRSEMNVSTLELGDSALYLCASKSRGNGYTFGSGTRLTVV.

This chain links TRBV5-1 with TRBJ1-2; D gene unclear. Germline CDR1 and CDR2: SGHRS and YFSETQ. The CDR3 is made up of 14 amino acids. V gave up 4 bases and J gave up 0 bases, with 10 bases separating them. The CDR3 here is CASSLREANYGYTF. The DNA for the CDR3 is TGCGCCAGCAGCCTCAGAGAGGCTAACTATGGCTACACCTTC.

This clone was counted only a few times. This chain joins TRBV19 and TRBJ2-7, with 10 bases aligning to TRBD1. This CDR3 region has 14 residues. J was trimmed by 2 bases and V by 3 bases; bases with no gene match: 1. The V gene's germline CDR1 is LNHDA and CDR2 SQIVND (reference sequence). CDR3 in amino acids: CASSMGTGAYEQYF. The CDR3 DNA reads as TGTGCCAGTAGTATGGGGACAGGGGCCTACGAGCAGTACTTC.

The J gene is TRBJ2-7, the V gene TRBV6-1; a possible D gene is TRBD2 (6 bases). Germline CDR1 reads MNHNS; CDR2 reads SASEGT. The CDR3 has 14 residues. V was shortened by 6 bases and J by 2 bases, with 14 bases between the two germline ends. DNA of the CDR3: TGTGCCAGCAGGACGGGAGTGGCTACCTACGAGCAGTACTTC. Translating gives CASRTGVATYEQYF.

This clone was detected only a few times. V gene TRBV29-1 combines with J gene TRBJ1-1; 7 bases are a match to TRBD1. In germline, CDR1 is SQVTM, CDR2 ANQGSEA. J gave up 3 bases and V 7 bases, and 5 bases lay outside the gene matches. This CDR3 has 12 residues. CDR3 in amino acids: CSATGTDTEAFF. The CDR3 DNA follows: TGCAGCGCGACAGGGACGGACACTGAAGCTTTCTTT.

The CDR3 sequence is CASSASGSEQYF. The CDR3 DNA reads TGTGCCAGTAGTGCTAGCGGTAGCGAGCAGTACTTC. This chain joins TRBV19 and TRBJ2-7, with 7 bases fitting TRBD2. The CDR3 runs 12 residues. With 5 bases clipped from V and 6 bases from J, the junction kept 4 bases outside the gene matches. Germline V gives CDR1 LNHDA, CDR2 SQIVND (reference sequence). The variable domain in full, completed from reference TRBV19 and TRBJ2-7, reads DGGITQSPKYLFRKEGQNVTLSCEQNLNHDAMYWYRQDPGQGLRLIYYSQIVNDFQKGDIAEGYSVSREKKESFPLTVTSAQKNPTAFYLCASSASGSEQYFGPGTRLTVT.

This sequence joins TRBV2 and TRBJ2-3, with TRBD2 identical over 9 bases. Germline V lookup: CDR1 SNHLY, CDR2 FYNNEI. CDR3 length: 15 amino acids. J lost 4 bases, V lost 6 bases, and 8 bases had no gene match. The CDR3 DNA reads TGTGCCAGCAGAGGGGGCGGGGGGGCCGCAGATACGCAGTATTTT. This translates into CASRGGGGAADTQYF.

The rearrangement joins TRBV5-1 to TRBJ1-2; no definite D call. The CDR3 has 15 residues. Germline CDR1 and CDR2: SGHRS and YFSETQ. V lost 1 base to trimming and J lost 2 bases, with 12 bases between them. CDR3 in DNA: TGCGCCAGCAGCTTGTCGTCCGGGAAAAACTATGGCTACACCTTC. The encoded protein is CASSLSSGKNYGYTF.

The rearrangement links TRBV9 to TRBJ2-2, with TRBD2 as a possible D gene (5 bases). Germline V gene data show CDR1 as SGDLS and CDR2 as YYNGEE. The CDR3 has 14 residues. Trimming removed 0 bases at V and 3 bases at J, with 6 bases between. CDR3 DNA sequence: TGTGCCAGCAGCGTAGCGGGGTACACCGGGGAGCTGTTTTTT. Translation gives CASSVAGYTGELFF.

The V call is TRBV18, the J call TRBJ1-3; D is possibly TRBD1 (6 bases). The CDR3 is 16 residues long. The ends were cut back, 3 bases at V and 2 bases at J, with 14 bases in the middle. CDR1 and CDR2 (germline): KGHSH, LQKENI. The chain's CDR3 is CASSPTGSATGNTIYF. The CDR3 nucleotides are TGTGCCAGCTCACCGACAGGATCGGCAACTGGAAACACCATATATTTT.

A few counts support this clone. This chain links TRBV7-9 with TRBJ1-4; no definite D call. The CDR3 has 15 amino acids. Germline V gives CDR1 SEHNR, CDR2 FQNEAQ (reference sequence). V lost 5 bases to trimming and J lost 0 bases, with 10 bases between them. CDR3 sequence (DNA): TGTGCCAGCAGCAACCTGCCGGCAACTAATGAAAAACTGTTTTTT. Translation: CASSNLPATNEKLFF.

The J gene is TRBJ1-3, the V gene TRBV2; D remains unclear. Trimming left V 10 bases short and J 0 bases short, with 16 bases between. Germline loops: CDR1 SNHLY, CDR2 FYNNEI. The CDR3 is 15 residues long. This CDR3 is CATSRGPPSGNTIYF. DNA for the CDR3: TGTGCCACTAGCCGAGGGCCCCCCTCTGGAAACACCATATATTTT.